A selection of T cell receptor beta chains follows, all from one sample in a study of T cell changes during pregnancy in multiple sclerosis. Sequencing was performed with immunoSEQ multiplex PCR; in TCRdb, only in-frame clones are kept and a portion is missing. Of some 31,000 clones in the sample, 80% to 90% were seen once. The material was CD8+ T cells from peripheral blood mononuclear cells, obtained in the third trimester of pregnancy. The receptors come from a female donor with multiple sclerosis, enrolled in a pregnancy study. Each CDR3 is given with its conserved first and last residue. D genes are given only for firm matches. Some rows have no size entry. The others give once, few or many, or a class for an expanded clone.

abundance	v_gene	d_gene	j_gene	CDR3aa	CDR3nt
once	TRBV28	TRBD1	TRBJ1-1	CASSLPGQGGTEAFF	TGTGCCAGCAGTCTCCCGGGACAGGGTGGAACTGAAGCTTTCTTT
.	TRBV5-1	TRBD1	TRBJ1-2	CASSFGDRGGYGYTF	TGCGCCAGCAGCTTCGGGGACAGAGGGGGCTATGGCTACACCTTC
.	TRBV6-5	.	TRBJ2-7	CASSYGLPYEQYF	TGTGCCAGCAGTTACGGGCTGCCCTACGAGCAGTACTTC
once	TRBV30	TRBD2	TRBJ2-1	CAWSVAGGFSYNEQFF	TGTGCCTGGAGCGTAGCGGGGGGTTTCTCCTACAATGAGCAGTTCTTC
.	TRBV7-9	.	TRBJ2-1	CASRVAGLIYNEQFF	TGTGCCAGCAGAGTTGCAGGGCTGATCTACAATGAGCAGTTCTTC
.	TRBV10-1	TRBD1	TRBJ1-1	CASSRTGGGMNTEAFF	TGCGCCAGCAGCCGGACAGGGGGCGGAATGAACACTGAAGCTTTCTTT
.	TRBV28	TRBD2	TRBJ2-1	CASLRGAGGPGEQFF	TGTGCCAGCCTTAGGGGAGCGGGAGGGCCAGGTGAGCAGTTCTTC
.	TRBV7-9	.	TRBJ1-2	CASSSGGLYGYTF	TGTGCCAGCAGCTCGGGGGGGCTCTATGGCTACACCTTC
once	TRBV19	TRBD1	TRBJ1-2	CASVTGSYGYTF	TGTGCCAGCGTGACAGGGTCCTATGGCTACACCTTC
once	TRBV11-1	TRBD1	TRBJ1-6	CASSSQGWALHF	TGTGCCAGCAGCTCACAGGGGTGGGCCCTCCACTTT
.	TRBV6-1	.	TRBJ1-2	CASSEAYPGMSYGYTF	TGTGCCAGCAGTGAAGCCTATCCAGGGATGTCCTATGGCTACACCTTC
.	TRBV5-1	.	TRBJ2-5	CASSSLDTDNQETQYF	TGCGCCAGCAGCTCCCTTGACACGGACAACCAAGAGACCCAGTACTTC
.	TRBV28	.	TRBJ2-1	CASSTPNRMVGRDNEQFF	TGTGCCAGCAGTACCCCAAACAGGATGGTAGGTAGGGACAATGAGCAGTTCTTC
.	TRBV6-4	.	TRBJ2-3	CASSARASTDTQYF	TGTGCCAGCAGTGCCAGGGCAAGCACAGATACGCAGTATTTT
.	TRBV7-9	TRBD1	TRBJ1-2	CASSLRQGEDYGYTF	TGTGCCAGCAGCCTCCGACAGGGGGAGGACTATGGCTACACCTTC
.	TRBV7-9	.	TRBJ2-1	CASSLRPSGVFEQFF	TGTGCCAGCAGCTTACGTCCTTCGGGGGTCTTTGAGCAGTTCTTC
.	TRBV6-5	.	TRBJ1-4	CASSYSGLVPKKLFF	TGTGCCAGCAGTTACTCGGGCTTAGTACCAAAAAAACTGTTTTTT
once	TRBV7-2	TRBD1	TRBJ2-7	CASSSRQGLSYEQYF	TGTGCCAGCAGTTCCAGACAGGGCCTTTCCTACGAGCAGTACTTC
.	TRBV7-9	.	TRBJ2-7	CASSPHSYEQYF	TGTGCCAGCAGCCCACATTCCTACGAGCAGTACTTC
.	TRBV9	.	TRBJ2-2	CASSSAVGGTGELFF	TGTGCCAGCAGCTCAGCGGTGGGTGGCACCGGGGAGCTGTTTTTT
.	TRBV6-6	.	TRBJ2-7	CASSRDKIYEQYF	TGTGCCAGCAGTAGGGACAAAATCTACGAGCAGTACTTC
.	TRBV2	TRBD1	TRBJ2-7	CASRGTGDLTYEQYF	TGTGCCAGCAGGGGAACAGGGGACCTTACCTACGAGCAGTACTTC
.	TRBV19	.	TRBJ1-4	CASSARRLLNEKLFF	TGTGCCAGTAGCGCCCGGCGGCTCCTTAATGAAAAACTGTTTTTT
.	TRBV28	TRBD1	TRBJ2-2	CASSSGTDLTGELFF	TGTGCCAGCAGTTCCGGGACAGATCTCACCGGGGAGCTGTTTTTT
.	TRBV9	TRBD2	TRBJ2-2	CASSLGGAGELFF	TGTGCCAGCTCCCTCGGGGGGGCGGGGGAGCTGTTTTTT
.	TRBV28	TRBD1	TRBJ2-2	CASRKRDRAIRTGELFF	TGTGCCAGCAGAAAGAGGGACAGGGCGATACGCACCGGGGAGCTGTTTTTT
.	TRBV27	.	TRBJ2-1	CASTSPAGPSGNEQFF	TGTGCCAGCACATCCCCAGCGGGCCCTTCGGGGAATGAGCAGTTCTTC
.	TRBV7-2	TRBD2	TRBJ2-1	CASSPGEGLAGFNEQFF	TGTGCCAGCAGCCCCGGGGAAGGACTAGCGGGATTCAATGAGCAGTTCTTC
.	TRBV9	TRBD2	TRBJ2-7	CASSVGLAGAEQYF	TGTGCCAGCAGCGTGGGACTAGCGGGAGCAGAGCAGTACTTC
.	TRBV5-1	TRBD2	TRBJ2-3	CASSLEGLAGDTQYF	TGCGCCAGCAGCTTGGAAGGACTAGCGGGGGATACGCAGTATTTT
.	TRBV7-9	.	TRBJ2-7	CASSFSDISYEQYF	TGTGCCAGCAGCTTCTCGGACATTTCCTACGAGCAGTACTTC
.	TRBV6-1	.	TRBJ1-2	CASSARGPTGTPYGYTF	TGTGCCAGCAGTGCTAGGGGTCCAACAGGGACGCCCTATGGCTACACCTTC
.	TRBV27	.	TRBJ2-1	CASSSRGIYNEQFF	TGTGCCAGCAGTTCCCGGGGGATCTACAATGAGCAGTTCTTC
.	TRBV5-6	.	TRBJ2-7	CASRSGFAYEQYF	TGTGCCAGCAGATCGGGGTTTGCCTACGAGCAGTACTTC
.	TRBV5-6	.	TRBJ1-5	CASSFSGGGGFPQHF	TGTGCCAGCAGCTTCTCAGGCGGCGGCGGGTTCCCCCAGCATTTT
.	TRBV23-1	TRBD2	TRBJ2-1	CASSRAGGTNEQFF	TGCGCCAGCAGTCGCGCGGGGGGAACGAATGAGCAGTTCTTC
.	TRBV27	TRBD1	TRBJ1-4	CASSLTGRQGVNEKLFF	TGTGCCAGCAGTTTAACTGGCCGACAGGGGGTTAACGAAAAACTGTTTTTT
.	TRBV27	.	TRBJ1-5	CASSPGNGNQPQHF	TGTGCCAGCAGCCCGGGGAATGGCAATCAGCCCCAGCATTTT
.	TRBV27	TRBD1	TRBJ2-5	CASSQGTGFLQETQYF	TGTGCCAGCAGTCAAGGGACAGGGTTCCTCCAAGAGACCCAGTACTTC
once	TRBV7-2	TRBD1	TRBJ1-2	CASSHQGRGAFLRGYTF	TGTGCCAGCAGCCACCAGGGCAGGGGGGCCTTTTTGAGAGGCTACACCTTC
few	TRBV30	.	TRBJ1-4	CAWSDGGKLFF	TGTGCCTGGAGTGACGGGGGAAAACTGTTTTTT
.	TRBV5-1	TRBD1	TRBJ1-1	CASSLVTTGGNTEAFF	TGCGCCAGCAGCTTGGTAACTACAGGGGGCAACACTGAAGCTTTCTTT
once	TRBV4-1	.	TRBJ2-7	CASSIPGSHEQYF	TGCGCCAGCAGTATACCAGGGTCCCACGAGCAGTACTTC
.	TRBV5-6	TRBD2	TRBJ2-1	CASSPGGAGEQFF	TGTGCCAGCAGCCCCGGGGGGGCCGGTGAGCAGTTCTTC
.	TRBV19	.	TRBJ1-4	CASTQEATNEKLFF	TGTGCCAGTACCCAGGAGGCAACTAATGAAAAACTGTTTTTT
.	TRBV13	.	TRBJ2-2	CASSIYRDGELFF	TGTGCCAGCAGCATTTACAGGGACGGGGAGCTGTTTTTT
.	TRBV6-5	.	TRBJ2-1	CASSYSSSNEQFF	TGTGCCAGCAGTTACTCGAGTAGCAATGAGCAGTTCTTC
.	TRBV18	.	TRBJ2-7	CASSPGNRRDEQYF	TGTGCCAGCTCACCCGGGAATCGGCGGGACGAGCAGTACTTC
.	TRBV7-9	.	TRBJ2-7	CASSLVLDSPGEQYF	TGTGCCAGCAGCTTAGTATTAGACTCCCCGGGCGAGCAGTACTTC